Listed below are T cell receptor beta chains from one sample, sequenced in a study of T-cell memory formation after mild COVID-19. Via MiXCR, TCRdb re-called the 5' RACE reads, giving one row per CDR3 protein. The sample yields a few hundred thousand distinct CDR3 sequences, roughly 15% seen once. Sequenced input: PBMCs or a T cell subset sorted from them (not recorded which). The receptors were sampled from a man aged 18 to 30 who had mild COVID-19 (a few samples of this study predate the infection). Cell type and time point are not known. Both conserved end residues are part of each CDR3. The D gene is left open where the match is weak. Not all rows give a size; the values are once, few, many and, for expanded clones, a class.

v_gene,abundance,d_gene,j_gene,CDR3nt,CDR3aa
TRBV21-1,NA,NA,TRBJ2-1,TGTGCCAGCAGCAATGGACTAGCGGGGGCTGTGACCTACAATGAGCAGTTCTTC,CASSNGLAGAVTYNEQFF
TRBV2,many,NA,TRBJ2-2,TGTGCCAGCTCCAGGGACACCGGGGAGCTGTTTTTT,CASSRDTGELFF
TRBV6-6,NA,TRBD2,TRBJ2-5,TGTGCCAGCAGTCCCCCGGGACTAGCGGGGGAGAACCAAGAGACCCAGTACTTC,CASSPPGLAGENQETQYF
TRBV19,many,TRBD1,TRBJ2-7,TGTGCCAGTAGTATCGGGACAGGGGGCATTTACGAGCAGTACTTC,CASSIGTGGIYEQYF
TRBV27,NA,NA,TRBJ2-1,TGTGCCAGCAAAGTCGCAGGGGCTGTCAATGAGCAGTTCTTC,CASKVAGAVNEQFF
TRBV6-4,many,TRBD2,TRBJ2-1,TGTGCCAGCTCTCGACTAGCGGGGGATTACAATGAGCAGTTCTTC,CASSRLAGDYNEQFF
TRBV7-9,NA,NA,TRBJ2-1,TGTGCCAGCAGCTTAAAAGGTGTTGGCTTTGAGCAGTTCTTC,CASSLKGVGFEQFF
TRBV7-6,many,NA,TRBJ2-5,TGTGCCAGCAGCTTAGCGTCCGAGACCCAGTACTTC,CASSLASETQYF
TRBV19,few,TRBD1,TRBJ2-7,TGTGCCGGATGGACAGGGGGCTACCACGAGCAGTACTTC,CAGWTGGYHEQYF
TRBV4-1,few,NA,TRBJ2-1,TGCGCCAGCAGCCAAGGCGCCCTTACTGAGCAGTTCTTC,CASSQGALTEQFF
TRBV6-2/TRBV6-3,NA,NA,TRBJ1-5,TGTGCCAGCAGTCAGGGGCACAATCAGCCCCAGCATTTT,CASSQGHNQPQHF
TRBV9,NA,NA,TRBJ1-6,TGTGCCAGCAGTGAGGGACCGGATAATTCACCCCTCCACTTT,CASSEGPDNSPLHF
TRBV2,few,NA,TRBJ1-6,TGTGCCAGCAGTGAATACTTCAATTCACCCCTCCACTTT,CASSEYFNSPLHF
TRBV12-3/TRBV12-4,many,TRBD1,TRBJ1-4,TGTGCCAGCAGAACAACCGGGACAGGGCGTTTCGAAAAACTGTTTTTT,CASRTTGTGRFEKLFF
TRBV3-1,few,NA,TRBJ1-1,TGTGCCAGCAGCCAAGGAGACAGAATCCCTGAAGCTTTCTTT,CASSQGDRIPEAFF
TRBV21-1,NA,NA,TRBJ1-2,TGTGCCAGCAGCAGACAGGGAGCGGGCTACACCTTC,CASSRQGAGYTF
TRBV6-4,many,TRBD1,TRBJ2-3,TGTGCCAGCAGTTACGGGACAGGTTCCACAGATACGCAGTATTTT,CASSYGTGSTDTQYF
TRBV6-5,few,NA,TRBJ1-1,TGTGCCAGCAGTTGGGCCCGGGGGAACACTGAAGCTTTCTTT,CASSWARGNTEAFF
TRBV7-2,NA,NA,TRBJ1-1,TGTGCCAGCAGCGTACACAGGGCATTGAACACTGAAGCTTTCTTT,CASSVHRALNTEAFF
TRBV11-2,NA,TRBD2,TRBJ2-5,TGTGCCAGCAGAGCTAGGACTAGCGGGGGCGACTTCCAAGAGACCCAGTACTTC,CASRARTSGGDFQETQYF
TRBV7-2,NA,NA,TRBJ2-3,TGTGCCAGCAGCCGAACCACAGATACGCAGTATTTT,CASSRTTDTQYF
TRBV7-9,NA,TRBD1,TRBJ2-5,TGTGCCAGCAGCTTCGAGGGGGCGGGGACCCAGTACTTC,CASSFEGAGTQYF
TRBV20-1,few,NA,TRBJ2-5,TGCAGTGTGCGGCGGTCTCAAGAGACCCAGTACTTC,CSVRRSQETQYF
TRBV5-1,few,TRBD1,TRBJ1-3,TGCGCCAGCAGCATCGGGACAGCCGCGAGCTCTGGAAACACCATATATTTT,CASSIGTAASSGNTIYF
TRBV6-2/TRBV6-3,NA,NA,TRBJ1-5,TGTGCCAGCAGCCGAGGACAGTTTAATCAGCCCCAGCATTTT,CASSRGQFNQPQHF
TRBV12-3/TRBV12-4,NA,TRBD1,TRBJ1-5,TGTGCCAGCAGTTTGACAGGGTCTGGAGGTCAGCCCCAGCATTTT,CASSLTGSGGQPQHF
TRBV7-3,NA,NA,TRBJ2-2,TGTGCCAGCAGCTCCCTAGGAACCCAGAACACCGGGGAGCTGTTTTTT,CASSSLGTQNTGELFF
TRBV9,few,TRBD2,TRBJ2-1,TGTGCCAGCAGCGTCGAGGGACTAGTCTACAATGAGCAGTTCTTC,CASSVEGLVYNEQFF
TRBV29-1,NA,NA,TRBJ2-3,TGCAGCGTTGACGAGGGGGGGCAGGGCACAGATACGCAGTATTTT,CSVDEGGQGTDTQYF
TRBV19,NA,NA,TRBJ2-7,TGTGCCAGTAGTCGGGACACAGGGATCTACGAGCAGTACTTC,CASSRDTGIYEQYF
TRBV9,NA,NA,TRBJ1-6,TGTGCCAGCAGCCCCGGGATCCTAGGGGATTCACCCCTCCACTTT,CASSPGILGDSPLHF
TRBV6-2/TRBV6-3,NA,NA,TRBJ1-5,TGTGCCAGCAGTTACTCGCTTGGTCAGGGGAATCAGCCCCAGCATTTT,CASSYSLGQGNQPQHF
TRBV7-9,many,NA,TRBJ2-1,TGTGCCAGCGCCGTGAGGCAGAGCCACAATGAGCAGTTCTTC,CASAVRQSHNEQFF
TRBV10-3,NA,TRBD2,TRBJ2-7,TGTGCCATCAGTGACCCTAGCGGGGGTTTGTACGAGCAGTACTTC,CAISDPSGGLYEQYF
TRBV12-3/TRBV12-4,NA,TRBD1,TRBJ1-2,TGTGCCAGCAGCCCGGGACAGGGGGCCATCGGCTACACCTTC,CASSPGQGAIGYTF
TRBV4-2,many,NA,TRBJ1-5,TGTGCCAGCAGCCAAGAGGAGGGAGCCCAGCCCCAGCATTTT,CASSQEEGAQPQHF
TRBV14,NA,TRBD1,TRBJ2-3,TGTGCCAGCAGCCAAGCCGGGACAGGAGAGGCAGATACGCAGTATTTT,CASSQAGTGEADTQYF
TRBV6-5,once,TRBD1,TRBJ1-2,TGTGCCAGCAGTCCCCGAGACCTCAACAGGGGGATCTATGGCTACACCTTC,CASSPRDLNRGIYGYTF
TRBV28,NA,TRBD1,TRBJ2-4,TGTGCCCACCGACGTGCCGGGACAGCTGCCAACATTCAGTACTTC,CAHRRAGTAANIQYF
TRBV7-2,NA,TRBD1,TRBJ1-5,TGTGCCAGCAGCCCGACAGGGACGAATCAGCCCCAGCATTTT,CASSPTGTNQPQHF
TRBV11-2,NA,TRBD1,TRBJ1-1,TGTGCCAGCAGCTACGGACAGGGGAGAAAAACTGAAGCTTTCTTT,CASSYGQGRKTEAFF
TRBV5-4,NA,NA,TRBJ2-3,TGTGCCAGCAGCTTGCCTAGCGGCAGGGGCAGTACAGATACGCAGTATTTT,CASSLPSGRGSTDTQYF